The 30 T cell receptor beta chains below were found in one sample sequenced in a study of T cells in Graves' hyperthyroidism and ophthalmopathy. RNA transcripts served as the template for amplifying TCR beta CDR3 regions. Carried out on the TCR CDR3, a first-round RT-PCR used the HTBI primer set. TCRdb itself ran the multiplex PCR reads through MiXCR, one entry per CDR3 protein. The sample shows around 340,000 distinct CDR3 sequences, roughly 18% of them seen only once. The sequencing sample was made of blood. These receptors all come from a woman aged 50 to 60 with Graves' hyperthyroidism.

The chain recombines TRBV7-8 with TRBJ2-7; D gene ambiguous. CDR1 is SGHVS and CDR2 is FQNEAQ in the germline V gene. V dropped 3 bases and J dropped 0 bases, with 6 bases sitting between them. The CDR3 runs to 13 residues. The CDR3: CASSLTRSYEQYF. In DNA form, the CDR3 reads TGTGCCAGCAGCTTGACTCGCTCCTACGAGCAGTACTTC.

The V call is TRBV10-2, the J call TRBJ1-2, with 7 bases that match TRBD1. The junction had 8 bases not matched to a gene; V was cut back by 6 bases and J by 7 bases. Germline assignment: CDR1 WSHSY and CDR2 SAAADI. This CDR3 comprises 13 residues. CDR3 nucleotide sequence: TGCGCCAGCAGGCAGACAGGGACGGGTGGCTACACCTTC. This encodes CASRQTGTGGYTF.

This sequence joins TRBV5-5 and TRBJ1-2, with D unresolved. Germline V lookup: CDR1 SGHKS, CDR2 YYEKEE (reference sequence). Trimming removed 6 bases from V and 5 bases from J, with 14 bases in between. The length of the CDR3 is 13 residues. Here the CDR3 DNA reads TGTGCCAGCAATCCGAGCCTGAGTTATGGCTACACCTTC. Amino acid sequence: CASNPSLSYGYTF.

The chain uses TRBV7-8 and TRBJ2-5, with 8 nucleotides matching TRBD2. V trimming: 5 bases; J trimming: 5 bases; junction bases outside the gene matches: 13. This CDR3 has 16 amino acids. From germline, CDR1 is SGHVS and CDR2 FQNEAQ. CDR3 nucleotide sequence: TGTGCCAGCAGCCAATTGATCCGGGGGGGCGCGGAGACCCAGTACTTC. Residues: CASSQLIRGGAETQYF.

This chain joins TRBV5-1 and TRBJ1-6; TRBD1 matches 7 bases. CDR1 is SGHRS and CDR2 is YFSETQ in the germline V gene. The CDR3 totals 15 residues. J was trimmed by 5 bases and V by 0 bases; bases with no gene match: 2. The CDR3 DNA reads as TGCGCCAGCAGCTTGGTGACAGGGCATAATTCACCCCTCCACTTT. This translates into CASSLVTGHNSPLHF.

The chain has TRBV25-1 and TRBJ2-1, with 7 bases fitting TRBD1. CDR1 is MGHDK and CDR2 is SYGVNS in the germline V gene. The CDR3 totals 13 residues. V shed 7 bases, J shed 4 bases, and the junction held 4 bases outside the gene matches. In DNA form, the CDR3 reads TGTGCCAGCATGAGACAGGGTTACAATGAGCAGTTCTTC. Translated: CASMRQGYNEQFF.

This clonotype was counted many times. This chain joins TRBV18 and TRBJ2-5; the D gene is possibly TRBD2 (6 bases). Between the trimmed V and J ends, which lost 4 bases and 4 bases, there was a span of 10 bases. The germline CDR1 and CDR2 sequences are KGHSH and LQKENI. The CDR3 extends over 13 amino acids. In DNA, the CDR3 is TGTGCCAGCTCACTTGGGACTGGAGAGACCCAGTACTTC. Its protein is CASSLGTGETQYF.

The table lists this clonotype with a few counts. The rearrangement joins TRBV7-6 to TRBJ2-5; 9 bases align to TRBD2. V trimming: 4 bases; J trimming: 3 bases; junction bases outside the gene matches: 3. Per germline, CDR1 SGHVS and CDR2 FNYEAQ. The CDR3 sequence is 14 residues long. The DNA of the CDR3 is TGTGCCAGCAGCTCCCGACTAGCGGAAGAGACCCAGTACTTC. Its protein product is CASSSRLAEETQYF.

In this sample, this clonotype turned up a few times. The V and J genes are TRBV9 and TRBJ1-2; D gene ambiguous. Germline V gene sequence: CDR1 SGDLS, CDR2 YYNGEE. This CDR3 has 16 residues. The ends were cut back, 4 bases at V and 0 bases at J, with 16 bases in the middle. For the CDR3, the DNA is TGTGCCAGCAGCCCCGAGGGATTTTTCTCTAACTATGGCTACACCTTC. Its translation is CASSPEGFFSNYGYTF.

The sample holds a few counts of this clonotype. J is TRBJ1-5 and V is TRBV6-1; D is unresolved. CDR3 length: 15 amino acids. CDR1 is MNHNS and CDR2 is SASEGT in the germline V gene. Deletions cut 3 bases from V and 6 bases from J, with 15 bases between. CDR3 region: CASSDSPLRSQPQHF. CDR3 in DNA: TGTGCCAGCAGTGACTCCCCGCTACGGAGTCAGCCCCAGCATTTT.

The CDR3 loop is CASSLGQGRLFF. The CDR3 nucleotides are TGTGCCAGCAGCTTGGGGCAAGGGAGACTGTTTTTT. The V call is TRBV7-9, the J call TRBJ2-2; D tentatively reads TRBD1 or TRBD2 (5 bases each). The CDR3 contains 12 residues. V was shortened by 3 bases and J by 14 bases, with 13 bases between the two germline ends. CDR1 is SEHNR, CDR2 FQNEAQ, per germline (reference sequence).

Many counts were recorded for this clonotype. V is TRBV11-2 and J is TRBJ1-2; a weak D match, TRBD1 (5 bases). V shed 5 bases and J shed 4 bases, with 11 bases lying between them. Germline-derived CDR1 and CDR2 are SGHAT and FQNNGV. The CDR3 length is 13 residues. CDR3 loop: CASSPGRGYGYTF. DNA for the CDR3: TGTGCCAGCAGCCCCGGGAGGGGCTATGGCTACACCTTC.

CDR3 sequence reads: CSASPRSGRFYNEQFF. In DNA, the CDR3 is TGCAGTGCTAGCCCAAGGAGCGGGAGGTTCTACAATGAGCAGTTCTTC. The chain has TRBV20-1 and TRBJ2-1, with TRBD2 matching over 9 bases. V lost 3 bases, J lost 3 bases, and 9 bases stayed unmatched. The CDR3 consists of 16 residues. CDR1 is DFQATT, CDR2 SNEGSKA, per germline (reference sequence).

The chain couples TRBV5-1 to TRBJ1-2; D gene ambiguous. Germline assignment: CDR1 SGHRS and CDR2 YFSETQ. This CDR3 comprises 13 residues. V was trimmed by 6 bases and J by 3 bases, leaving 12 bases between them. Here the CDR3 reads CASNVFQDYGYTF. The DNA for the CDR3 is TGCGCCAGCAACGTTTTCCAGGACTATGGCTACACCTTC.

Ten or more counts support this clonotype. The chain couples TRBV20-1 to TRBJ2-2, with TRBD2 matching 8 bases. CDR1 is DFQATT and CDR2 is SNEGSKA in the germline V gene (reference sequence). This CDR3 is 15 amino acids long. V shed 3 bases, J shed 5 bases, and the junction held 8 bases outside the gene matches. The CDR3 spells CSARGQRERTGELFF. The CDR3, as DNA: TGCAGTGCTAGGGGGCAGCGGGAGAGGACCGGGGAGCTGTTTTTT.

There are a few counts of this clonotype. The V and J genes are TRBV12-5 and TRBJ2-7, with a possible D match to TRBD2 (6 bases). The CDR3 totals 17 residues. CDR1 is LGHNT and CDR2 is FRNRAP in the germline V gene. V was shortened by 3 bases and J by 5 bases, with 23 bases between the two germline ends. The CDR3 DNA reads TGTGCTAGTGGTTTAAATATCGGCAGGGACTCCTTCGACGAGCAGTACTTC. It translates to CASGLNIGRDSFDEQYF.

This clonotype has only a few counts. CDR3 loop: CATSRDRGQVNTGELFF. In nucleotides, the CDR3 is TGTGCCACCAGCAGAGATCGGGGACAGGTTAACACCGGGGAGCTGTTTTTT. The chain recombines TRBV15 with TRBJ2-2; 8 bases are shared with TRBD1. This CDR3 contains 17 residues. CDR1 is LNHNV and CDR2 is YYDKDF in the germline V gene (reference sequence). The trim removed 0 bases at V and 2 bases at J, leaving 5 bases unmatched.

At least ten counts were recorded for this clonotype. The chain links TRBV19 to TRBJ1-1; D is uncertain. Germline V lookup: CDR1 LNHDA, CDR2 SQIVND (reference sequence). This CDR3 spans 14 amino acids. The V end lost 4 bases, the J end lost 1 base, and 10 bases lay between the germline ends. The CDR3 protein is CASSTDGKNTEAFF. In DNA form, the CDR3 reads TGTGCCAGTAGTACGGACGGGAAGAACACTGAAGCTTTCTTT.

This clonotype was counted between two and nine times. The CDR3 nucleotides read TGTGCCAGCAGCTTAGCCAGGGTAGCTAATGAAAAACTGTTTTTT. This codes for CASSLARVANEKLFF. The chain combines TRBV7-8 with TRBJ1-4, with D possibly matching TRBD1 (5 bases). CDR1 and CDR2 (germline): SGHVS, FQNEAQ. Trimming left V 0 bases short and J 3 bases short, with 8 bases between. The CDR3 covers 15 residues.

Details on this clonotype: A much bigger clone sits one base away, suggesting this may be a read error. The genes are TRBV3-1 and TRBJ1-3; D remains unclear. V was pared by 2 bases and J by 0 bases, with 8 bases between. There are 15 residues in the CDR3. CDR1 is LGHDT and CDR2 is YNNKEL in the germline V gene (reference sequence). CDR3: CASSQSRSSGNTIYF. The CDR3 nucleotides are TGTGCCAGCAGCCAATCGAGGAGCTCTGGAAACACCATATATTTT.

J is TRBJ2-1 and V is TRBV5-1; no reliable D call. V was clipped by 1 base and J by 4 bases, with 9 bases between them. The CDR3 contains 14 residues. Germline V lookup: CDR1 SGHRS, CDR2 YFSETQ. CDR3 protein: CASSLSPTYNEQFF. The CDR3, as DNA: TGCGCCAGCAGCTTGTCTCCTACATACAATGAGCAGTTCTTC.

The chain combines TRBV6-1 with TRBJ1-1, with D possibly matching TRBD1 (6 bases). Per the germline V gene, CDR1 is MNHNS and CDR2 is SASEGT. Trimming left V 2 bases short and J 4 bases short, with 14 bases between. This CDR3 has 15 amino acids. The CDR3 DNA sequence: TGTGCCAGCAGTGAACCAAACGCAGGGGCCACTGAAGCTTTCTTT. Encoded protein: CASSEPNAGATEAFF.

As concerns this clonotype: A read error may explain this, as a much larger clone is one base away. The missing conserved phenylalanine or tryptophan at the end of this CDR3 makes a read error likely. The rearrangement joins TRBV2 to TRBJ1-1; 8 bases fit TRBD1. Germline-derived CDR1 and CDR2 are SNHLY and FYNNEI. Germline trimming cut 5 bases from V and 5 bases from J; bases unmatched to any gene: 13. The CDR3 length is 16 residues. The CDR3 reads CASSKRGGQGFTEAFL. In nucleotides, the CDR3 is TGTGCCAGCAGTAAAAGGGGTGGACAGGGATTTACTGAAGCTTTCCTT.

This chain uses TRBV7-3 with TRBJ2-3; 8 bases match TRBD2. CDR3 length: 16 amino acids. Germline V gene data show CDR1 as SGHTA and CDR2 as FQGTGA. J was trimmed by 5 bases and V by 5 bases; bases with no gene match: 12. CDR3 in amino acids: CASSKSAGAGEDTQYF. In DNA, the CDR3 is TGTGCCAGCAGCAAATCAGCGGGGGCCGGGGAAGATACGCAGTATTTT.

CDR3 region: CAISESGAEAFF. The DNA for the CDR3 is TGTGCCATCAGTGAGTCAGGGGCTGAAGCTTTCTTT. The chain couples TRBV13 to TRBJ1-1; tentative D call: TRBD1 (6 bases). This CDR3 is 12 amino acids long. The V gene's germline CDR1 is PRHDT and CDR2 FYEKMQ (reference sequence). Trimming left V 10 bases short and J 6 bases short, with 15 bases between.

This clonotype has at least ten counts. The chain employs TRBV5-1 and TRBJ2-3; a possible D gene is TRBD2 (5 bases). Germline loops: CDR1 SGHRS, CDR2 YFSETQ. Between the trimmed V and J ends, which lost 7 bases and 5 bases, there was a span of 14 bases. The CDR3 extends over 13 amino acids. The CDR3 reads CASFGAGGDTQYF. The CDR3 DNA reads as TGCGCCAGCTTCGGAGCCGGAGGAGATACGCAGTATTTT.

This clonotype was recorded a few times. This rearrangement joins TRBV12-3 or TRBV12-4 to TRBJ2-2; D is uncertain. This CDR3 has 10 residues. Trimming left V 8 bases short and J 8 bases short, with 6 bases between. CDR3 coding DNA: TGTGCCAGCGCCAGTGGGGAGCTGTTTTTT. Its protein is CASASGELFF.

This clonotype was picked up many times. This chain links TRBV12-3 or TRBV12-4 with TRBJ1-3; D unresolved. This CDR3 has 14 residues. Deletions cut 3 bases from V and 3 bases from J, with 9 bases between. The CDR3 region has the DNA TGTGCCAGCAGTTTCAGCGGGGTTGGAAACACCATATATTTT. As protein: CASSFSGVGNTIYF.

This clonotype was counted ten times or more. CDR3 region: CASSSMGGSTGELFF. The CDR3 DNA sequence: TGTGCCAGCAGTTCAATGGGGGGCAGCACCGGGGAGCTGTTTTTT. This chain connects TRBV27 to TRBJ2-2; D tentatively reads TRBD1 or TRBD2 (6 bases each). Germline CDR1 MNHEY, CDR2 SMNVEV (reference sequence). With 4 bases removed from V and 4 bases from J, the gap between germline ends came to 13 bases. The CDR3 totals 15 residues.

This chain connects TRBV6-1 to TRBJ2-5, with 9 bases matching TRBD2. Trimming removed 10 bases from V and 4 bases from J; junction bases left unmatched: 7. CDR1 is MNHNS and CDR2 is SASEGT in the germline V gene. This CDR3 region has 13 residues. The CDR3 bases are TGTGCCAACCAGCGGGGGGCCATAGAGACCCAGTACTTC. It yields the protein CANQRGAIETQYF.